This TCR beta chain appears in the sequencing data of a study of memory CD8 T cells in hepatitis C reinfection. The protocol was immunoSEQ multiplex PCR, while the TCRdb copy is restricted to in-frame clones and leaves out a portion. There are some 44,000 clones in the sample; 75% to 90% occur only once, and around 0.78% lies in the top ten. Specified time point: late/post reinfection, 12 to 24 weeks after detection. TCR sequencing was done directly ex vivo on sorted cells, without expansion in vitro. A couple of donors provided sorted CD3+ CD8+ CD45RO- naive CD8 T cells at all three reinfection time points. Germline CDR1 reads LNHDA; CDR2 reads SQIVND (reference sequence). This CDR3 is built from 17 residues. The V gene lost 1 base and the J gene lost 0 bases, with 10 bases spanning the gap.

This rearrangement joins TRBV19 to TRBJ2-6; D may be TRBD2 (5 bases). What was sequenced was naive CD8+ T cells sorted from blood. The clonotype comes from a young man with hepatitis C virus infection. The CDR3 spells CASSIGTGSSGANVLTF. The CDR3 DNA is TGTGCCAGTAGTATAGGGACGGGGAGCTCTGGGGCCAACGTCCTGACTTTC.